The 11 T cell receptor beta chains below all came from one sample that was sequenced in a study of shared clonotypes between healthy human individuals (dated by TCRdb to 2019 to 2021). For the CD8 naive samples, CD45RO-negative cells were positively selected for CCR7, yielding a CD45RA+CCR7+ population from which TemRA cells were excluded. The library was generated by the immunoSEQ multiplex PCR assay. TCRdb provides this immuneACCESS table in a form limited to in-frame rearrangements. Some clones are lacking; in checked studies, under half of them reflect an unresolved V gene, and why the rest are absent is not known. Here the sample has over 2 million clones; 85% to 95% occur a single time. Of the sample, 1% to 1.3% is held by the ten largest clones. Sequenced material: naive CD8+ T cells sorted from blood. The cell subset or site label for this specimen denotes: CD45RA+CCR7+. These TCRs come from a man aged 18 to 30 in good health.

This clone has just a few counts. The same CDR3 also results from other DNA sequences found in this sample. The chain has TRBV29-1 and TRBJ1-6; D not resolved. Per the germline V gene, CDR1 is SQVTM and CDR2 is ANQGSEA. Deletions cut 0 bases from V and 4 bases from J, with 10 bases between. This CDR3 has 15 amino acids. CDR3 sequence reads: CSVEDGPTYNSPLHF. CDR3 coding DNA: TGCAGCGTTGAAGATGGACCTACGTATAATTCACCCCTCCACTTT.

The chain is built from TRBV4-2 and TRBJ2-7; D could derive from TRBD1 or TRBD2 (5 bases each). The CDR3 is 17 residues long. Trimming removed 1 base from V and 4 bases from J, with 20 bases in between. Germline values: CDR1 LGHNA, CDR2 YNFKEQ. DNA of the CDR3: TGTGCCAGCAGCCAAGTTGGCCCCGGGGCCCCCTTTTACGAGCAGTACTTC. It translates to CASSQVGPGAPFYEQYF.

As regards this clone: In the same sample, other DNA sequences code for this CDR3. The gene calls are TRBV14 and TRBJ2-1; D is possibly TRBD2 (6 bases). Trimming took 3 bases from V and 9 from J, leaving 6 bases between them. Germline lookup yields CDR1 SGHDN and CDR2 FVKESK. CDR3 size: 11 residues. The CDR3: CASSQGGEQFF. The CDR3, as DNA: TGTGCCAGCAGCCAGGGGGGTGAGCAGTTCTTC.

The CDR3 spells CASSLEDSSREPQHF. CDR3 sequence (DNA): TGTGCCAGTAGTCTGGAGGACTCCTCGAGGGAGCCCCAGCATTTT. The chain employs TRBV19 and TRBJ1-5, with unresolved D. Deletions cut 5 bases from V and 8 bases from J, with 19 bases between. The V gene's germline CDR1 is LNHDA and CDR2 SQIVND (reference sequence). The CDR3 contains 15 residues.

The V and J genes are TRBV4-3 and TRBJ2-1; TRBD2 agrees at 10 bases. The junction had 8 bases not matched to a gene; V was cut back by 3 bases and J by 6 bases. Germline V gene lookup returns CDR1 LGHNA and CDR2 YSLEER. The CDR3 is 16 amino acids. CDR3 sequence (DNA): TGCGCCAGCAGCCAGGAACGGGCTAGCGGGAGCAATGAGCAGTTCTTC. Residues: CASSQERASGSNEQFF.

CDR3 protein: CASSDRTGARTEAFF. For the CDR3, the DNA is TGTGCCAGCAGTGATAGGACAGGGGCTCGGACTGAAGCTTTCTTT. This sequence joins TRBV6-1 and TRBJ1-1; TRBD1 agrees at 9 bases. V lost 3 bases and J lost 5; bases outside the gene matches: 7. Looked up from germline, CDR1 is MNHNS and CDR2 is SASEGT. The CDR3 covers 15 residues.

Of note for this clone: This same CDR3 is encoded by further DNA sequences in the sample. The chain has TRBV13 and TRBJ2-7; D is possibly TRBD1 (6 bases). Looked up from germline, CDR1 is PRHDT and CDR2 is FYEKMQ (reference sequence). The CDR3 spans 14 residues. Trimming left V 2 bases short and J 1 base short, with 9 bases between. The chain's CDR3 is CASSLRDMSYEQYF. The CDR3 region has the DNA TGTGCCAGCAGCTTAAGGGACATGTCCTACGAGCAGTACTTC.

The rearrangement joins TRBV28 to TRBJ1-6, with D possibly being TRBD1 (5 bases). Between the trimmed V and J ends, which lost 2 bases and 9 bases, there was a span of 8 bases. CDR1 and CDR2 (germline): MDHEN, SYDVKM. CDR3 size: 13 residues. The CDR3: CASSLMGGSPLHF. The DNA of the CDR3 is TGTGCCAGCAGTTTAATGGGGGGTTCACCCCTCCACTTT.

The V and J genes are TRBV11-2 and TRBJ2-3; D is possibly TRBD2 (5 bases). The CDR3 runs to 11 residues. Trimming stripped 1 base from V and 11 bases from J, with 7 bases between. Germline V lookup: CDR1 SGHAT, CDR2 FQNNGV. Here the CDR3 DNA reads TGTGCCAGCAGCTTAGGGGCGGGGCAGTATTTT. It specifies CASSLGAGQYF.

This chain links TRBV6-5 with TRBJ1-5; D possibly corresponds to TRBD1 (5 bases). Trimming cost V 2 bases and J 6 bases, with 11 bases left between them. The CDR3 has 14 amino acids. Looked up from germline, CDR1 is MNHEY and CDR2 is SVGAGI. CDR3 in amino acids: CASSYGAAGQPQHF. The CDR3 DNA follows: TGTGCCAGCAGTTACGGGGCGGCGGGTCAGCCCCAGCATTTT.

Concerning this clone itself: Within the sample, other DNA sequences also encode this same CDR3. CDR3 coding DNA: TGCGCCAGCAGCTTGGCCGGGGTGTACAATGAGCAGTTCTTC. Encoded protein: CASSLAGVYNEQFF. The chain links TRBV5-1 to TRBJ2-1, with D possibly TRBD2 on 5 matching bases. The V end lost 0 bases, the J end lost 4 bases, and 8 bases lay between the germline ends. This CDR3 has 14 residues. Germline lookup yields CDR1 SGHRS and CDR2 YFSETQ.